The rows below give T cell receptor beta chains drawn from one sample of a study of T cells in localized non-small cell lung cancer. Some clones are missing from TCRdb's copy, which holds only in-frame ones; the method was immunoSEQ multiplex PCR. Seen here are roughly 24,000 clones, roughly 80% observed once, and the top ten hold approximately 9.6%. Sequenced material: peripheral blood, taken before any cancer treatment. The receptors originated from a man aged 40 to 70 with stage III squamous cell lung carcinoma. The conserved cysteine and the conserved F or W are not part of the CDR3 here.

TRBV5-1	TRBJ2-7	ASSGGSSGSYEQY
TRBV5-4	TRBJ1-2	ASSPDRNYGYT
TRBV7-9	TRBJ2-1	ASSSPTSGRERSYNEQF
TRBV25-1	TRBJ1-1	ASSDITGTPRGIEAF
TRBV7-7	TRBJ2-5	ASSVRLAGESGEKTQY
TRBV7-2	TRBJ1-2	ASSLGFGYT
TRBV14	TRBJ1-2	ASSQLGFGYT
TRBV27	TRBJ1-2	ASSSLNNYGYT
TRBV6-6	TRBJ1-6	ATWGSSYNSPLH
TRBV7-3	TRBJ1-5	ASSLGPGPNQPQH
TRBV18	TRBJ2-7	ASSPGLADEQY
TRBV18	TRBJ2-3	ASSPNKASGTDTQY
TRBV11-2	TRBJ2-3	ASSPAGGKTDTQY
TRBV6-1	TRBJ2-5	ASIPKGWATQY
TRBV7-6	TRBJ2-3	ASSFLRGTDTQY
TRBV7-9	TRBJ1-2	ASSRDRGRDKGYT
TRBV7-2	TRBJ2-1	ASSRQGGHEQF
TRBV7-9	TRBJ1-3	ASSPEGGTIY
TRBV7-6	TRBJ2-5	ASSFDWDQTQY
TRBV5-5	TRBJ1-6	ASSARQNYSPLH
TRBV6-1	TRBJ1-5	ASKMLNQPQH
TRBV6-1	TRBJ1-5	ASSEVDRGGPSNQPQH
TRBV4-1	TRBJ1-2	ASSQGQASNYGYT
TRBV4-1	TRBJ1-1	ASSQVPGGYTEAF
TRBV28	TRBJ2-2	ASRVEQTNTGELF
TRBV14	TRBJ2-1	ASSQAGTRASYNEQF
TRBV5-1	TRBJ2-1	ASSPRLAGSYNEQF
TRBV5-1	TRBJ1-1	ASSFGQGRGIDTEAF
TRBV10-1	TRBJ2-3	ASSESRDRETDTQY
TRBV14	TRBJ2-4	ASSQGGSNIQY
TRBV6-1	TRBJ1-1	ASSGGQGARAF
TRBV7-8	TRBJ2-2	ASKVGGANTGELF
TRBV19	TRBJ1-2	ASSIRRVGGGGYT
TRBV9	TRBJ2-1	ASSDKSGTSGNNEQF
TRBV18	TRBJ1-2	ASSDSEGYGYT
TRBV5-1	TRBJ2-1	ASSSYLLAGGYNEQF
TRBV11-2	TRBJ2-5	ASSLWQETQY